This T cell receptor (beta chain) stems from a study of identical twins. Germline V lookup: CDR1 SNHLY, CDR2 FYNNEI. This CDR3 has 13 amino acids. Trimming cost V 6 bases and J 1 base; bases outside gene matches: 2. MiXCR, run by TCRdb on the 5' RACE reads, gives a single entry per CDR3 protein. The sample includes about 920,000 distinct CDR3 sequences, 9% to 15% of them seen just once. This clonotype was observed at least ten times. These data were likewise used in another study, on yellow fever vaccine responses in identical twins. From that paper: Vaccine-induced T cell responses in twins were reportedly observed to appear partly convergent, partly personalized.

The rearrangement uses TRBV2 and TRBJ2-5; TRBD1 aligns across 7 bases. This TCR was sampled from a woman between 18 and 29 years old in good health. The sequenced material came from PBMCs. The CDR3 loop is CASRGTVQETQYF. The CDR3 DNA is TGTGCCAGCAGGGGGACAGTCCAAGAGACCCAGTACTTC.